This entry is about one T cell receptor beta chain. What it binds is unknown. This entry belongs to a study of T cell responses to AZD1222 COVID-19 vaccine. Findings and limits, study-wide: Only a handful of people who got AZD1222 tested seropositive at baseline.

Method: immunoSEQ multiplex PCR; TCRdb's copy keeps in-frame clones and lacks some. The table has around 150,000 clones, 85% seen once. The CDR3 is made up of 13 amino acids. Germline V gene lookup returns CDR1 MDHEN and CDR2 SYDVKM. V dropped 6 bases and J dropped 0; count of bases not matched to a gene: 2. The gene calls are TRBV28 and TRBJ2-7, with 7 positions matching TRBD1. Here the sequenced sample was peripheral blood, taken 28 days after the second dose of the MenACWY control vaccine. The TCR originated in an adult who received the MenACWY meningococcal vaccine as a control. The DNA of the CDR3 is TGTGCCAGCAGCGGGGACAGCTCCTACGAGCAGTACTTC. Translation gives CASSGDSSYEQYF.